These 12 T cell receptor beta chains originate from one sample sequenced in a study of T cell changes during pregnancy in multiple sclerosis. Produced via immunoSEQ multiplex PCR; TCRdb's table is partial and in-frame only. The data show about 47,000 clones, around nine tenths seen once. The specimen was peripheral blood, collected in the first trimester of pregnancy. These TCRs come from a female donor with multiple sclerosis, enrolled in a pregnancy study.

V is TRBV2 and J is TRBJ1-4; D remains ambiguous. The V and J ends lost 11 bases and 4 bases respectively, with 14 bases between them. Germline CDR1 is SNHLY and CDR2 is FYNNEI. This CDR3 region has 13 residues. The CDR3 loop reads CARAWSFNEKLFF. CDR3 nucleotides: TGTGCCCGCGCATGGAGCTTTAATGAAAAACTGTTTTTT.

CDR3 protein: CASSHWTGDGYTF. In nucleotides, the CDR3 is TGCGCCAGCAGCCACTGGACGGGGGATGGCTACACCTTC. The gene calls are TRBV4-1 and TRBJ1-2, with a tentative D call TRBD1 (5 bases). This CDR3 region has 13 residues. The germline V and J ends were trimmed by 3 bases and 6 bases, with 11 bases remaining between them. In germline, CDR1 is MGHRA, CDR2 YSYEKL.

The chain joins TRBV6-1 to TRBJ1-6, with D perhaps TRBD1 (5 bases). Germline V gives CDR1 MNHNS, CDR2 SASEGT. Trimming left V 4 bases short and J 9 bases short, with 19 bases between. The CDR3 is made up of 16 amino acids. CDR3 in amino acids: CASSAWGWGVRSPLHF. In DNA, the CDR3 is TGTGCCAGCAGTGCGTGGGGGTGGGGGGTACGTTCACCCCTCCACTTT.

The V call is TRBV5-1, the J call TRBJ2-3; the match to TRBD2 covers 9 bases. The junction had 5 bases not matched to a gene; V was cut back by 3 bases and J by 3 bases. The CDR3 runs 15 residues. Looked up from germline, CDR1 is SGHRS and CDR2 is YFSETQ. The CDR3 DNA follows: TGCGCCAGCAGCTGGGCGGGGGGGGCAACAGATACGCAGTATTTT. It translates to CASSWAGGATDTQYF. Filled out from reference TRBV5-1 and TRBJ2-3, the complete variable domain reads KAGVTQTPRYLIKTRGQQVTLSCSPISGHRSVSWYQQTPGQGLQFLFEYFSETQRNKGNFPGRFSGRQFSNSRSEMNVSTLELGDSALYLCASSWAGGATDTQYFGPGTRLTVL.

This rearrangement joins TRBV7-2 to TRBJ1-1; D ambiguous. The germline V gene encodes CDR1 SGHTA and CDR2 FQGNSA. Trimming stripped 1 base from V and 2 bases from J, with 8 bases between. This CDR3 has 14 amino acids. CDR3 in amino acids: CASSLGPRNTEAFF. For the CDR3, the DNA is TGTGCCAGCAGCTTAGGGCCCAGAAACACTGAAGCTTTCTTT.

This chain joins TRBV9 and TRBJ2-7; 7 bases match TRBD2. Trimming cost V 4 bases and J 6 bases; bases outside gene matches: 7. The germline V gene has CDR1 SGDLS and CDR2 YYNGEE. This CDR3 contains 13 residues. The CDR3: CASSRDGRTEQYF. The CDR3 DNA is TGTGCCAGCAGCCGAGACGGGAGGACCGAGCAGTACTTC.

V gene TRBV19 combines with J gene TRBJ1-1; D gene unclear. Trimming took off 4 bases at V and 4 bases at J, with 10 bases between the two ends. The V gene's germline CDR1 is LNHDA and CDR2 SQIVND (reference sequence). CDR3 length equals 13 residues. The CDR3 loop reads CASSKFRGTEAFF. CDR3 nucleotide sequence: TGTGCCAGTAGTAAGTTTCGGGGCACTGAAGCTTTCTTT. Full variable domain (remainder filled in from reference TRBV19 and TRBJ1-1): DGGITQSPKYLFRKEGQNVTLSCEQNLNHDAMYWYRQDPGQGLRLIYYSQIVNDFQKGDIAEGYSVSREKKESFPLTVTSAQKNPTAFYLCASSKFRGTEAFFGQGTRLTVV.

DNA of the CDR3: TGTGCCAGCCGGGAAACCGAACTCTCCTACGAGCAGTACTTC. Its translation is CASRETELSYEQYF. This chain uses TRBV7-2 with TRBJ2-7; possibly TRBD2 for D (5 bases). The germline V gene has CDR1 SGHTA and CDR2 FQGNSA. Trimming removed 8 bases at V and 0 bases at J, with 14 bases between. This CDR3 has 14 amino acids.

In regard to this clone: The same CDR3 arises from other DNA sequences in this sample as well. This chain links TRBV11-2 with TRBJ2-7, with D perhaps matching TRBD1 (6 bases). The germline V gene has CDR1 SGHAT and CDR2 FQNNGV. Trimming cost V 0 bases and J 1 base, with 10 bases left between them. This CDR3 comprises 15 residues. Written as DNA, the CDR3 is TGTGCCAGCAGCTTAGAGGGCAGGGGATCCTACGAGCAGTACTTC. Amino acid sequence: CASSLEGRGSYEQYF.

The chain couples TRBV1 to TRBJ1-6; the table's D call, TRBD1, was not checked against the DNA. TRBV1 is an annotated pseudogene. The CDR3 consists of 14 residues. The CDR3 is CTSSPRDKGAPLHF. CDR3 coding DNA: TGCACCAGCAGCCCCCGGGACAAAGGGGCACCCCTCCACTTT.

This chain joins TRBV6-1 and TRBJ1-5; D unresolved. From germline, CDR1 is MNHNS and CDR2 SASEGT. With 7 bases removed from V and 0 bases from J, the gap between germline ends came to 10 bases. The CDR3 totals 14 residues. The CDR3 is CASTRVHSNQPQHF. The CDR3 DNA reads TGTGCCAGCACGAGGGTACATAGCAATCAGCCCCAGCATTTT.

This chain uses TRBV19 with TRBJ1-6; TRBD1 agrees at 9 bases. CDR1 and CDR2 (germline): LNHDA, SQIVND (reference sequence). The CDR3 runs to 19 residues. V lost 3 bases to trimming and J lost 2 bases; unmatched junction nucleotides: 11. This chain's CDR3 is CASSMRRQGVGTYNSPLHF. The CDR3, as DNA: TGTGCCAGTAGTATGAGGAGACAGGGGGTTGGAACCTATAATTCACCCCTCCACTTT.